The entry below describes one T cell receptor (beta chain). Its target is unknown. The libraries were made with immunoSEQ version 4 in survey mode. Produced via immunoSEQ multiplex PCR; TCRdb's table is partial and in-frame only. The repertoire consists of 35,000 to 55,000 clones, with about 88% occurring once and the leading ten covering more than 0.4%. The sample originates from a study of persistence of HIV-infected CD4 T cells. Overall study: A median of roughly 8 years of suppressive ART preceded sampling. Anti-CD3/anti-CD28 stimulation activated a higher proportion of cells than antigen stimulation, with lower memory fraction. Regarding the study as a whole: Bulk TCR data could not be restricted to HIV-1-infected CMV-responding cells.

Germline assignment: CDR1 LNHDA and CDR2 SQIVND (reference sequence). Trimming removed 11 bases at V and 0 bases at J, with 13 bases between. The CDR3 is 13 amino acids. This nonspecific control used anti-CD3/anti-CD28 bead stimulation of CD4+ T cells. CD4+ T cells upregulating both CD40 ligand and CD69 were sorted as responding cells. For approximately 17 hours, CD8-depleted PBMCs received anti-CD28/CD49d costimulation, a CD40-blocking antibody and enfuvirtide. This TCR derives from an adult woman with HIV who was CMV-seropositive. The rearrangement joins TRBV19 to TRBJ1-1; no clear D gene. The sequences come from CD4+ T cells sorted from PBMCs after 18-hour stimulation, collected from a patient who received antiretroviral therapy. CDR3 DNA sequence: TGTGCCTGCCGACGGCAGTTGAACACTGAAGCTTTCTTT. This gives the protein CACRRQLNTEAFF.